One and the same sample provided the 6 T cell receptor beta chains below, sequenced in a study of response to subunit inactivated influenza vaccine. TCRdb fed the RT-PCR reads into MiXCR, producing one record per CDR3 protein. The sample yields about 620,000 distinct CDR3 sequences, roughly 12% seen once. The same data also went into a second study, on T cells expressing NK-cell markers. Per that paper: UMI-tagged 5'RACE template switching yielded the TCR beta cDNA.

The sequences come from PBMCs from blood, collected on the day of vaccination. The origin of the receptors is a man aged 45-65 years who received an inactivated influenza vaccine.

The V gene is TRBV20-1, the J gene TRBJ2-3; D is ambiguous. The CDR3 covers 12 residues. Germline V gene lookup returns CDR1 DFQATT and CDR2 SNEGSKA (reference sequence). V was clipped by 6 bases and J by 5 bases, with 12 bases between them. The CDR3 bases are TGCAGTGCCGCCCCGCTCGGAGATACGCAGTATTTT. It codes for CSAAPLGDTQYF.

This chain links TRBV6-1 with TRBJ1-1; D remains unclear. The germline V gene has CDR1 MNHNS and CDR2 SASEGT. V dropped 6 bases and J dropped 0 bases, with 11 bases sitting between them. The CDR3 contains 14 residues. CDR3 residues: CASSRVKLNTEAFF. The CDR3 bases are TGTGCCAGCAGCCGCGTCAAGTTGAACACTGAAGCTTTCTTT.

This clonotype was counted between two and nine times. The CDR3 DNA reads as TGTGCCATACGTTACGACAGGGGGCATTACGAGCAGTACTTC. Translated: CAIRYDRGHYEQYF. This sequence joins TRBV10-3 and TRBJ2-7; the match to TRBD1 covers 10 bases. V dropped 9 bases and J dropped 4; count of bases not matched to a gene: 9. Germline lookup yields CDR1 ENHRY and CDR2 SYGVKD. The CDR3 runs to 14 residues.

This clonotype was found a few times. The chain joins TRBV4-2 to TRBJ2-7, with TRBD2 matching over 12 bases. The length of the CDR3 is 17 residues. Germline trimming cut 0 bases from V and 2 bases from J; bases unmatched to any gene: 5. Germline V gene lookup returns CDR1 LGHNA and CDR2 YNFKEQ. CDR3 in DNA: TGTGCCAGCAGCCAAGAACTAGCGGGGGGTGGAACCTACGAGCAGTACTTC. Its protein product is CASSQELAGGGTYEQYF.

In the case of this clonotype: This may be a read error, as it is one base from a much larger clone. This chain links TRBV2 with TRBJ2-5; D is unclear. V gave up 6 bases and J gave up 5 bases, with 7 bases separating them. The CDR3 runs 11 residues. Germline V gene data show CDR1 as SNHLY and CDR2 as FYNNEI. The CDR3: CASRLRETQYF. Written as DNA, the CDR3 is TGTGCCAGCAGGTTGAGGGAGACCCAGTACTTC.

In the case of this clonotype: Since a much larger clone is just one base distant, this may be a read error. The chain employs TRBV12-3 or TRBV12-4 and TRBJ2-1; the D gene is possibly TRBD1 (6 bases). This CDR3 spans 16 amino acids. The V end was cut by 6 bases, the J end by 6 bases, with 21 bases between. As DNA, the CDR3 is TGTGCCAGCAGCCGGACCCGGGACACGGGGCTCAATGAGCAGTTCTTC. Protein product: CASSRTRDTGLNEQFF.